This T cell receptor (beta chain) was identified in a study of cytomegalovirus exposure and HLA in healthy donors. Study-wide results and limits: An analysis was carried out later, and it reportedly showed fewer N-insertions in an Asian-associated ancestry cluster than the 666-donor mean.

Concerning this clone itself: The antigen is undetermined.

The CDR3 extends over 18 amino acids. J gave up 4 bases and V 2 bases, and 14 bases lay outside the gene matches. Germline CDR1 is MNHEY and CDR2 is SMNVEV (reference sequence). Vbeta (60) and Jbeta (13) primers were used in the PCR. TCRdb's table, derived via immunoSEQ multiplex PCR, lists solely in-frame clones and lacks some. The sample comprises around 120,000 clones, more than 60% of which are singletons, and about 1.7% rests with the top ten. Sequences were obtained from PBMCs. The rearrangement uses TRBV27 and TRBJ1-1; 9 bases align to TRBD1. The clonotype comes from a woman aged 40 to 50 in good health and CMV-seronegative. The CDR3: CASSLGIWDRESGTEAFF. The CDR3 DNA reads TGTGCCAGCAGTTTAGGAATTTGGGACAGGGAATCCGGCACTGAAGCTTTCTTT.